Included here is one T cell receptor beta chain sequence, with context. Its antigen is still unknown. Germline CDR1 is SGHAT and CDR2 is FQDESV (reference sequence). The V end lost 2 bases, the J end lost 0 bases, and 4 bases lay between the germline ends. CDR3 length: 13 amino acids. Assay used: immunoSEQ multiplex PCR; TCRdb lists only in-frame clones, some missing. The sample includes 45,000 to 60,000 clones, 75% to 90% of them seen just once. The data stem from a study of OX40 agonist ivuxolimab in advanced cancers. As for the study in general: Each patient was given ivuxolimab into a vein every 2 weeks, at 0.01 to 10 mg/kg. Males comprised approximately 81% of the group, whose mean age was roughly 64 years (range about 20 to 85). Findings and limits, study-wide: CD8+ T cells averaged more expanded clones than CD4+.

Patients were excluded for autoimmune disease history or systemic immunosuppression. V usage is TRBV11-1 and J usage is TRBJ1-1, with D unclear. This clonotype originated in an adult with an advanced solid tumor such as melanoma, head and neck, liver or kidney cancer. Sequencing was performed on CD4+ or CD8+ T cells sorted from blood, taken in a trial of the OX40 agonist ivuxolimab. The CDR3 loop reads CASSLQVNTEAFF. CDR3 sequence (DNA): TGTGCCAGCAGCTTACAAGTGAACACTGAAGCTTTCTTT.